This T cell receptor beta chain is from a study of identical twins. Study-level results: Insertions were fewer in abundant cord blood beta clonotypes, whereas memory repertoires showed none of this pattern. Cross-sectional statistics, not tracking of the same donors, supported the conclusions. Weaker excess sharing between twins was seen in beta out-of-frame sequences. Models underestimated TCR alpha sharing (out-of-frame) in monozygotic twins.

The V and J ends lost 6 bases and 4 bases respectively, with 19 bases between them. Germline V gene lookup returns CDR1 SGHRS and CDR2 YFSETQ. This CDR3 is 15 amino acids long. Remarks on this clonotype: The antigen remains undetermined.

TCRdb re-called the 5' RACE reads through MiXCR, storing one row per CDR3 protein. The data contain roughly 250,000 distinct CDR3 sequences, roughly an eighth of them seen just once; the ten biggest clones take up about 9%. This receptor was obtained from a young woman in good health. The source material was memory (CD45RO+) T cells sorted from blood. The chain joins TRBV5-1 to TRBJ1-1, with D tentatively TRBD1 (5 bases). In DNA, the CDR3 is TGCGCCAGCACGACGGGGGGGTTTTCCGGCACTGAAGCTTTCTTT. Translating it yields CASTTGGFSGTEAFF.